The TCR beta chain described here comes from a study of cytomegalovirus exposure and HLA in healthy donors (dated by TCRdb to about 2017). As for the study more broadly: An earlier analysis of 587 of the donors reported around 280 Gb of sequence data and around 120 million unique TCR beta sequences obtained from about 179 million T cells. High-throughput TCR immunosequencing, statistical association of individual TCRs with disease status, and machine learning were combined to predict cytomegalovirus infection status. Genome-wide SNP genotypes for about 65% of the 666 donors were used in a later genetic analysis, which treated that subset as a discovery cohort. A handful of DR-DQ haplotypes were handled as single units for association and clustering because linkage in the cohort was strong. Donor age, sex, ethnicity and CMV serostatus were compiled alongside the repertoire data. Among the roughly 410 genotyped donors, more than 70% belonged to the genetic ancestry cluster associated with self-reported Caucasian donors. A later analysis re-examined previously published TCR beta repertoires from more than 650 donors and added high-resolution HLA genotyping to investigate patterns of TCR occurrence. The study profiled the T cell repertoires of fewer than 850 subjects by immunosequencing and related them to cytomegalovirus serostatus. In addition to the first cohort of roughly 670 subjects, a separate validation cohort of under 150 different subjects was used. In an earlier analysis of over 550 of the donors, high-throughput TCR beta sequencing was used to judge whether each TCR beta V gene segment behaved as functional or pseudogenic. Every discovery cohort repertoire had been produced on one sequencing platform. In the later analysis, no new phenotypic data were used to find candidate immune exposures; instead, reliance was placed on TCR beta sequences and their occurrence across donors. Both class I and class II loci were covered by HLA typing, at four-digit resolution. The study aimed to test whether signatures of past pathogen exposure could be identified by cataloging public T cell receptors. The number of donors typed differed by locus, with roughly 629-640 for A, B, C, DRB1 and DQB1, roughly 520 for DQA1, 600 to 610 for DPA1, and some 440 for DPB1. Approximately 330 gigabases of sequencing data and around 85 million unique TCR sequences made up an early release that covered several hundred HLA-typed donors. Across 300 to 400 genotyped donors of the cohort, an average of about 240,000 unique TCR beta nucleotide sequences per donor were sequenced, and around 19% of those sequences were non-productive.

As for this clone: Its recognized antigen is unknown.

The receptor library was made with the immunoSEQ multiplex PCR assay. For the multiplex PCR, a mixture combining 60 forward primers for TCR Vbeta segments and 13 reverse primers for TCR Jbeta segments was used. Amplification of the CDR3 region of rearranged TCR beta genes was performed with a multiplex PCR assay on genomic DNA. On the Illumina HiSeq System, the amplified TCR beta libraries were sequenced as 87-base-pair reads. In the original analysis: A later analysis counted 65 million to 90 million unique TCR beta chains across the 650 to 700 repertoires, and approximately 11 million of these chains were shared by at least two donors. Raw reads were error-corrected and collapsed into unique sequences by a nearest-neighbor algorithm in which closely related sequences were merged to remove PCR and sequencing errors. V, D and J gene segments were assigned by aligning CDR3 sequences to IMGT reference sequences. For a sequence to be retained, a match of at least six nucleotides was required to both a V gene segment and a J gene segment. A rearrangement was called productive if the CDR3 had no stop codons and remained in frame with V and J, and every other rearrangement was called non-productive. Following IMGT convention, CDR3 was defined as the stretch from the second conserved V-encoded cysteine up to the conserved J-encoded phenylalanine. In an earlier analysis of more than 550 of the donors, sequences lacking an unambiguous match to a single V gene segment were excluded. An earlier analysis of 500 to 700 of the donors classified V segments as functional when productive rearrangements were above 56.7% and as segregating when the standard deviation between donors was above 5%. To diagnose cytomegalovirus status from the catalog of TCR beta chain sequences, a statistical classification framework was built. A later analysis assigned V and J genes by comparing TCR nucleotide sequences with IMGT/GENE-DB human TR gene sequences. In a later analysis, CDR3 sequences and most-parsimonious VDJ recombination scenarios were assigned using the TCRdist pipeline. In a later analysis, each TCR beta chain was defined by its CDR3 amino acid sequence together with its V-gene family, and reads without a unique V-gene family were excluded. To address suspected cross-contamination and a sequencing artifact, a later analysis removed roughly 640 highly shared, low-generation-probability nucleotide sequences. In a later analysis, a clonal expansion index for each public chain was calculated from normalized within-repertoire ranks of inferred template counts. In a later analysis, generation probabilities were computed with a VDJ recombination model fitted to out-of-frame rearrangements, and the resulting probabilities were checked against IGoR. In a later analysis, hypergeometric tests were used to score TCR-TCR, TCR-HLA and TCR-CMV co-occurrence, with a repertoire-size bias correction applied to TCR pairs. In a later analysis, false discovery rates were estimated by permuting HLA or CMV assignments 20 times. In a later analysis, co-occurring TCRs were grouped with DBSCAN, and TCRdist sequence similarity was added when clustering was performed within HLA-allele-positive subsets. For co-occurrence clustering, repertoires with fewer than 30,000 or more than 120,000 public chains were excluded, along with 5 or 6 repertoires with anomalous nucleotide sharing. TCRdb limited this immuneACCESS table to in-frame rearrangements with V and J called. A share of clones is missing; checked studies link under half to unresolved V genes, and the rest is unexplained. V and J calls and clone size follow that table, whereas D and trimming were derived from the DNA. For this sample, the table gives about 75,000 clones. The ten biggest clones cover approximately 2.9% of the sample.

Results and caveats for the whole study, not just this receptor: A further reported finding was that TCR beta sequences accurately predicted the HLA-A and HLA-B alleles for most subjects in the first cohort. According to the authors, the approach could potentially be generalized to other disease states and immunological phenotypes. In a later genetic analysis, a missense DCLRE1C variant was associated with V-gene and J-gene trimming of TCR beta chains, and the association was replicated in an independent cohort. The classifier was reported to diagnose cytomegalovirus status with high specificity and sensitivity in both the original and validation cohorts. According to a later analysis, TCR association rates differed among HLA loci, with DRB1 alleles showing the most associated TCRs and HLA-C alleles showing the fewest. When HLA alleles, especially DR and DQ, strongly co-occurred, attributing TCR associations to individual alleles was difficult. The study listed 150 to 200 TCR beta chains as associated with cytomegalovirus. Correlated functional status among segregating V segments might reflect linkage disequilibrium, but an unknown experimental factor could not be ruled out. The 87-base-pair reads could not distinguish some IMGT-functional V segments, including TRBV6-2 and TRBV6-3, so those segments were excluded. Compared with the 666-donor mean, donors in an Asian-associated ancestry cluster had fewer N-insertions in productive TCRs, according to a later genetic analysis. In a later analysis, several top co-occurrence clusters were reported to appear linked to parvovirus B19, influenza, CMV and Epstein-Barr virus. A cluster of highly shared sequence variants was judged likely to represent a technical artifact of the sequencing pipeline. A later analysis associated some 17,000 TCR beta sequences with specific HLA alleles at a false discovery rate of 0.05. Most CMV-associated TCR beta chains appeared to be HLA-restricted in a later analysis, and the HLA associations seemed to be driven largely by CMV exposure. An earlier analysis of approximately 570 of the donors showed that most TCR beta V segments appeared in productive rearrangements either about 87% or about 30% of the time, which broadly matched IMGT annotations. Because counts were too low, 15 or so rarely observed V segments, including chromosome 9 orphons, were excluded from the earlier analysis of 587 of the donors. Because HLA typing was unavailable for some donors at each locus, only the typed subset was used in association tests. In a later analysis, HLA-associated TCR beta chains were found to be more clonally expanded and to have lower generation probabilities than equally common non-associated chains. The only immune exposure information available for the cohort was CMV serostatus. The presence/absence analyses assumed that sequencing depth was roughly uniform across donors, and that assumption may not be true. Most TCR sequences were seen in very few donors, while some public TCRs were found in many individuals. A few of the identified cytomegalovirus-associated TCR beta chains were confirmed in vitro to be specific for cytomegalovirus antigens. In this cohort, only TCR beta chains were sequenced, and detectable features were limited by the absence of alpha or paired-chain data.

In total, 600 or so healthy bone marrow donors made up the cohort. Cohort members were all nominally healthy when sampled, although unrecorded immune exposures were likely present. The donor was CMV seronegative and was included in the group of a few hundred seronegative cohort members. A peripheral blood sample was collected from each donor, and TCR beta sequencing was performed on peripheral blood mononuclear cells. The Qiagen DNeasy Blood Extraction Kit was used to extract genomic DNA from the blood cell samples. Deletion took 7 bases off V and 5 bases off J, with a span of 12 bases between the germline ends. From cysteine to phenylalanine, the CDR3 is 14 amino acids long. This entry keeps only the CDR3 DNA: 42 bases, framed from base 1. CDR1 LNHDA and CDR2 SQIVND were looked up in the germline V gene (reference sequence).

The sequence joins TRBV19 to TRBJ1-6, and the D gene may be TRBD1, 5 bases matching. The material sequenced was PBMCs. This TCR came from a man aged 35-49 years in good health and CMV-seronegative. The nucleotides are TGTGCCAGTAAGGCGGGGGTCAATAATTCACCCCTCCACTTT. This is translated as CASKAGVNNSPLHF.